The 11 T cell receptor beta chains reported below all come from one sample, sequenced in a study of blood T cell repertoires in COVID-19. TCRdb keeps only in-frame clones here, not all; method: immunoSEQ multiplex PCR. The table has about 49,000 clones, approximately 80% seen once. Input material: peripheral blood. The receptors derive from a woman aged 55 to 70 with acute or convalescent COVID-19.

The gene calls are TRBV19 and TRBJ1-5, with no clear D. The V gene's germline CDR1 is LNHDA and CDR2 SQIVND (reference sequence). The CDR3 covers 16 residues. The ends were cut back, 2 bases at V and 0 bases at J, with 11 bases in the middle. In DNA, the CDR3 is TGTGCCAGTAGTATAACAGACCTCATTAGCAATCAGCCCCAGCATTTT. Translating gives CASSITDLISNQPQHF.

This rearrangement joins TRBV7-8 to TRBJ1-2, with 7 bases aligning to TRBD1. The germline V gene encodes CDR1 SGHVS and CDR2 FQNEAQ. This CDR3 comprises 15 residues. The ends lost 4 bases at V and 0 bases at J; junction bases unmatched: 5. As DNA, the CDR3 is TGTGCCAGCAGCTCGTACAGGGGTTCTAACTATGGCTACACCTTC. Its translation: CASSSYRGSNYGYTF. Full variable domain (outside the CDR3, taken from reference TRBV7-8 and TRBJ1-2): GAGVSQSPRYKVAKRGQDVALRCDPISGHVSLFWYQQALGQGPEFLTYFQNEAQLDKSGLPSDRFFAERPEGSVSTLKIQRTQQEDSAVYLCASSSYRGSNYGYTFGSGTRLTVV.

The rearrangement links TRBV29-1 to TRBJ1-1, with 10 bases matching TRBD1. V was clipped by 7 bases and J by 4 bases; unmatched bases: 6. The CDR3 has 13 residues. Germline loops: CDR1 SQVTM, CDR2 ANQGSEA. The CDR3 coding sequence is TGCAGCGCTAGGACAGGGGGAGCCACTGAAGCTTTCTTT. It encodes CSARTGGATEAFF.

This chain's CDR3 is CASSQSEGNYGYTF. The CDR3 DNA reads TGTGCCAGCAGCCAAAGTGAGGGTAACTATGGCTACACCTTC. The gene calls are TRBV3-1 (or the pseudogene TRBV3-2) and TRBJ1-2; D uncertain. The CDR3 totals 14 residues. Trimming removed 2 bases from V and 1 base from J, with 8 bases in between. From germline, CDR1 is LGHDT and CDR2 YNNKEL (reference sequence).

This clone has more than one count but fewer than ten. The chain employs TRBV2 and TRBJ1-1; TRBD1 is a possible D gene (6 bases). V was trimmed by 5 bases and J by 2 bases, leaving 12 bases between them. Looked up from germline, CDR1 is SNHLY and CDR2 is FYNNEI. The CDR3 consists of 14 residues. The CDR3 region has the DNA TGTGCCAGCAGTCAAGACAGGAGTAACACTGAAGCTTTCTTT. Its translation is CASSQDRSNTEAFF.

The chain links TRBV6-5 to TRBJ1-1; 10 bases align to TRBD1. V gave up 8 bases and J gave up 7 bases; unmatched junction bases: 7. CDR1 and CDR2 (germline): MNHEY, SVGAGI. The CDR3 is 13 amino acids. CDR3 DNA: TGTGCCAGCGGCGACAGGGGGCTTGATGAAGCTTTCTTT. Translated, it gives CASGDRGLDEAFF.

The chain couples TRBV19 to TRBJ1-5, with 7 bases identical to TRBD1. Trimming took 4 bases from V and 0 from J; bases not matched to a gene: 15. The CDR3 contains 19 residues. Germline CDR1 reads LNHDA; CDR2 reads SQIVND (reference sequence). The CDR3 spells CASSTTTGTAAYSNQPQHF. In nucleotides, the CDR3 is TGTGCCAGTAGTACCACTACCGGGACAGCTGCTTATAGCAATCAGCCCCAGCATTTT.

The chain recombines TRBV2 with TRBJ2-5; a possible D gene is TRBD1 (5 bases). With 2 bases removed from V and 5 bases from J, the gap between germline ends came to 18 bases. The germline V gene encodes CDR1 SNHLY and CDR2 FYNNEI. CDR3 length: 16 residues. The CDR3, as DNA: TGTGCCAGCAGTGAAATAAGCTGGGGCGGCGAGGAGACCCAGTACTTC. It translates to CASSEISWGGEETQYF.

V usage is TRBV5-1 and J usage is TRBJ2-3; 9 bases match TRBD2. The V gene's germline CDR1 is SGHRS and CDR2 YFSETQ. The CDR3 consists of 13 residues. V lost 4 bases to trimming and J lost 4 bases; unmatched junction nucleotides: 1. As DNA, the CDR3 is TGCGCCAGCAGCCTAGCGGGATCAGATACGCAGTATTTT. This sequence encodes CASSLAGSDTQYF.

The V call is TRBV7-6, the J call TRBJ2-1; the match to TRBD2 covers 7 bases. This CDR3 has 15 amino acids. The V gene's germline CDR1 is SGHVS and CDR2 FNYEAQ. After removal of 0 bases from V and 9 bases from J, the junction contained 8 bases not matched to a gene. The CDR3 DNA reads TGTGCCAGCAGCTTAGCTTCCACTAGCGTAAGTGAGCAGTTCTTC. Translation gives CASSLASTSVSEQFF.

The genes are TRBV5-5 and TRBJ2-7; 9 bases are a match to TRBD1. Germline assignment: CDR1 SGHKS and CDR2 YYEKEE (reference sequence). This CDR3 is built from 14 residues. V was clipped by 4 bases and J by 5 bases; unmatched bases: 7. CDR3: CASSTGTGSNEQYF. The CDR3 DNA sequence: TGTGCCAGCAGCACCGGGACAGGGAGCAACGAGCAGTACTTC.